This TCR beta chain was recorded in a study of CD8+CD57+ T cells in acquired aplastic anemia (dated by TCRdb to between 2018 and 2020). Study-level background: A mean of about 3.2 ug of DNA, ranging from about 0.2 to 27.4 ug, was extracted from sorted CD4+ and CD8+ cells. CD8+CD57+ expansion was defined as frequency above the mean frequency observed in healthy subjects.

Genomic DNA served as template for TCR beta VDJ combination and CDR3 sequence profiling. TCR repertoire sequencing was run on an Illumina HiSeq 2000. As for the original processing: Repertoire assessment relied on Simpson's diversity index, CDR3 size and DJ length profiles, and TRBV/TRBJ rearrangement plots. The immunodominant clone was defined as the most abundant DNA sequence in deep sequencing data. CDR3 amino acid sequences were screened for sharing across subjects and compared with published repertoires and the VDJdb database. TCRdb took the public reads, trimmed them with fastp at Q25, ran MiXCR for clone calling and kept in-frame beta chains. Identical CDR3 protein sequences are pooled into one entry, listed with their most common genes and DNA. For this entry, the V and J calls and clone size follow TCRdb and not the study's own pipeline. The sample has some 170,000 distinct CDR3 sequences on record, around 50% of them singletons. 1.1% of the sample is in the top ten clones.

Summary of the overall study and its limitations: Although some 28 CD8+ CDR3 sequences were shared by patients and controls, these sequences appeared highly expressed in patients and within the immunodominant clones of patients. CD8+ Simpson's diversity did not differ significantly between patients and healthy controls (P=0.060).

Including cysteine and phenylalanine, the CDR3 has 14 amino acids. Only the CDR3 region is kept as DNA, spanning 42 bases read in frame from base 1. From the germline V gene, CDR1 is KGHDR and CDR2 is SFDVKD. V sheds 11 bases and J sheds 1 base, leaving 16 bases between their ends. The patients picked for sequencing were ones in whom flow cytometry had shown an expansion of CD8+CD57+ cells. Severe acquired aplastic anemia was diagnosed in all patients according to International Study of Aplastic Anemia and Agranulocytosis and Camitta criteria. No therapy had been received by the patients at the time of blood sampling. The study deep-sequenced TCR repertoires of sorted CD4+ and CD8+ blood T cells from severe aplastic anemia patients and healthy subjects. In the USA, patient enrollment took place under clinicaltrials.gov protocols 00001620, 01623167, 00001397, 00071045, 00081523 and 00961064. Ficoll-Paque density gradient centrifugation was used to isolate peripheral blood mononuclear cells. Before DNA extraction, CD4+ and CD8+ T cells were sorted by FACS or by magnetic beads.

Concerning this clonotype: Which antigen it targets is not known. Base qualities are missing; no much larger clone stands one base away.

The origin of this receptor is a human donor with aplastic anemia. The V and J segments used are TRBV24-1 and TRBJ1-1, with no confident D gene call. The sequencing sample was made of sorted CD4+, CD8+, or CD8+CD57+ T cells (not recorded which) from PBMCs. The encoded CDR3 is CASSIRTPNTEAFF. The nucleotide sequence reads TGTGCCAGCAGCATCCGGACCCCGAACACTGAAGCTTTCTTT.